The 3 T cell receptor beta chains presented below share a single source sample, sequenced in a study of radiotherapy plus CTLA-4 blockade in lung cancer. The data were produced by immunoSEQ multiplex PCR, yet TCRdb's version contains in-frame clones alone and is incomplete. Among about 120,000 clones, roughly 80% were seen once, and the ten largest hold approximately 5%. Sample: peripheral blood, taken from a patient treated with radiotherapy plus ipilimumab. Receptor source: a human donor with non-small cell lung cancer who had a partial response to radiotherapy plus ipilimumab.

CDR3 bases: TGTGCCAGCAGCAGGCGTCTTGAAGCTTTCTTT. Translating it yields CASSRRLEAFF. The chain joins TRBV6-5 to TRBJ1-1; D is uncertain. V dropped 6 bases and J dropped 7 bases, with 9 bases sitting between them. The CDR3 covers 11 residues. Germline-derived CDR1 and CDR2 are MNHEY and SVGAGI.

DNA of the CDR3: TGTGCCAGCAGCCAAGAAGGCGACAGGTGGAGCACCGGGGAGCTGTTTTTT. Translated, it gives CASSQEGDRWSTGELFF. The J gene is TRBJ2-2, the V gene TRBV14; tentatively, D is TRBD1 (6 bases). Germline CDR1 and CDR2: SGHDN and FVKESK. V lost 0 bases and J 4 bases, leaving 15 bases between the germline ends. The CDR3 has 17 residues.

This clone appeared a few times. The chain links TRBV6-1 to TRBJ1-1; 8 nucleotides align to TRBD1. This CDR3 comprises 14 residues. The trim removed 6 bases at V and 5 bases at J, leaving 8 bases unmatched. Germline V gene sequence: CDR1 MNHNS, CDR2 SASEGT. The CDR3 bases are TGTGCCAGCAGGAAAGGACAGGGAAGTACTGAAGCTTTCTTT. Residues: CASRKGQGSTEAFF.